This T cell receptor (beta chain) appears in the sequencing data of a study of a mutant IDH1 vaccine in newly diagnosed glioma. Time point: week 35, safety follow-up. Mutant IDH1 20-mer peptide, at 300 ug, made up each vaccine dose, with topical imiquimod. The astrocytomas were IDH1-mutant, ATRX-negative, and WHO grade 3 or 4. TCRdb's copy holds only in-frame clones and misses some; the assay was immunoSEQ multiplex PCR. The sample yields more than 55,000 clones, under 90% seen once. Study-level findings and limits: Among patients, roughly 94% showed immune responses induced by the vaccine. Pseudoprogression showed no apparent link to changes in top peripheral T cell clonotypes.

Notes on this clone: The antigen is unknown.

Germline CDR1 reads MNHEY; CDR2 reads SVGAGI. The CDR3 contains 15 residues. The V end was cut by 0 bases, the J end by 7 bases, with 15 bases between. The sample in question was PBMCs, obtained from a glioma patient whose treatment included an IDH1 peptide vaccine. The gene calls are TRBV6-5 and TRBJ1-2; D might be TRBD1 (5 bases). This TCR came from a man aged 25 to 40 with glioma. The CDR3 region is CASSYSRQYPSGYTF. In nucleotides, the CDR3 is TGTGCCAGCAGTTACTCGAGACAGTATCCAAGTGGCTACACCTTC.